The T cell receptor beta chain described here comes from a study of OX40 agonist ivuxolimab in advanced cancers. Sequenced by immunoSEQ multiplex PCR; TCRdb stores in-frame clones only, minus some. Seen here are approximately 81,000 clones, roughly 80% observed once, and the top ten hold over 3.5%. Trimming took off 4 bases at V and 7 bases at J, with 10 bases between the two ends. Germline V gene data show CDR1 as LNHDA and CDR2 as SQIVND (reference sequence). There are 12 residues in the CDR3. The source of this sequence is an adult with an advanced solid tumor such as melanoma, head and neck, liver or kidney cancer. V is TRBV19 and J is TRBJ1-1; maybe TRBD1 (5 bases). The sample was CD4+ or CD8+ T cells sorted from blood, taken in a trial of the OX40 agonist ivuxolimab. The CDR3 DNA reads TGTGCCAGTAGTACTCAGGGAAGTGAAGCTTTCTTT. Translated: CASSTQGSEAFF.